Following are 27 T cell receptor beta chains from one sample sequenced in a study of Graves' ophthalmopathy and Graves' hyperthyroidism. Transcripts of RNA were the source for amplifying TCR beta CDR3 regions. First-round RT-PCR employed HTBI primers, with a second-round multiplex PCR after it. Each CDR3 protein is one row after TCRdb ran MiXCR on the multiplex PCR reads. The repertoire holds around 670,000 distinct CDR3 sequences, roughly 41% seen once, with 40% to 45% in the top ten. The sequencing input was peripheral blood. The receptors stem from an adult man with Graves' ophthalmopathy.

The chain couples TRBV30 to TRBJ1-2; D is undetermined. V lost 7 bases, J lost 8 bases, and 11 bases lay in between. The CDR3 is 10 residues long. Germline CDR1 and CDR2: GTSNPN and SVGIG (reference sequence). The CDR3 DNA sequence: TGTGCCTACCACCTGAAGGGCTACACCTTC. Translation: CAYHLKGYTF. Based on the CDR3 plus reference TRBV30 and TRBJ1-2, the full variable domain is SQTIHQWPATLVQPVGSPLSLECTVEGTSNPNLYWYRQAAGRGLQLLFYSVGIGQISSEVPQNLSASRPQDRQFILSSKKLLLSDSGFYLCAYHLKGYTFGSGTRLTVV.

Comments on this clonotype: Relative to the germline gene, one junction end is altered; a read error may explain this. The J gene is TRBJ1-6, the V gene TRBV24-1; no clear D. The CDR3 is made up of 14 amino acids. From germline, CDR1 is KGHDR and CDR2 SFDVKD. The CDR3 DNA reads TGTGCCAGCAGTTTATCCGCTCCTAATTCACCCCTCCACTTT. Amino acids: CASSLSAPNSPLHF.

This chain uses TRBV2 with TRBJ2-7, with TRBD2 as a possible D gene (5 bases). V was pared by 5 bases and J by 0 bases, with 14 bases between. CDR3 size: 15 residues. Germline V gives CDR1 SNHLY, CDR2 FYNNEI. For the CDR3, the DNA is TGTGCCAGCAGTCTGGAGAGCGGAAACTCCTACGAGCAGTACTTC. Translation gives CASSLESGNSYEQYF. Supplemented by reference TRBV2 and TRBJ2-7, the full variable domain reads EPEVTQTPSHQVTQMGQEVILRCVPISNHLYFYWYRQILGQKVEFLVSFYNNEISEKSEIFDDQFSVERPDGSNFTLKIRSTKLEDSAMYFCASSLESGNSYEQYFGPGTRLTVT.

The chain combines TRBV7-6 with TRBJ1-1; possibly TRBD1 for D (6 bases). The V gene's germline CDR1 is SGHVS and CDR2 FNYEAQ. Trimming removed 1 base at V and 4 bases at J, with 13 bases between. There are 15 residues in the CDR3. The CDR3 loop reads CASSLGVGGLTEAFF. The CDR3 DNA sequence: TGTGCCAGCAGCTTAGGCGTTGGGGGGCTCACTGAAGCTTTCTTT.

V is TRBV7-9 and J is TRBJ1-2; TRBD1 is a possible D gene (5 bases). Trimming left V 5 bases short and J 4 bases short, with 11 bases between. CDR3 size: 13 residues. Per germline, CDR1 SEHNR and CDR2 FQNEAQ (reference sequence). DNA of the CDR3: TGTGCCAGCAGCACCGGGACCCTCTATGGCTACACCTTC. Residues: CASSTGTLYGYTF.

The chain recombines TRBV25-1 with TRBJ1-1; TRBD1 matches at 8 bases. The germline CDR1 and CDR2 sequences are MGHDK and SYGVNS. This CDR3 contains 14 residues. V trimming: 5 bases; J trimming: 4 bases; junction bases outside the gene matches: 6. DNA of the CDR3: TGTGCCAGCAGTTTCCAGGGGGCGCCCACTGAAGCTTTCTTT. Translating gives CASSFQGAPTEAFF.

The chain carries TRBV20-1 and TRBJ1-2; D possibly corresponds to TRBD1 (5 bases). There are 14 residues in the CDR3. With 3 bases removed from V and 4 bases from J, the gap between germline ends came to 15 bases. Germline CDR1 and CDR2: DFQATT and SNEGSKA (reference sequence). The CDR3 protein is CSASREGASYGYTF. CDR3 coding DNA: TGCAGTGCTAGTAGGGAAGGGGCCAGCTATGGCTACACCTTC.

The chain recombines TRBV25-1 with TRBJ1-2; 7 positions agree with TRBD1. This CDR3 contains 15 residues. Germline CDR1 MGHDK, CDR2 SYGVNS. V dropped 4 bases and J dropped 8; count of bases not matched to a gene: 13. Here the CDR3 reads CASSAEGQATWGYTF. The CDR3 nucleotides read TGTGCCAGCAGTGCCGAAGGACAGGCCACATGGGGCTACACCTTC.

The rearrangement links TRBV7-2 to TRBJ1-2; 8 bases agree with TRBD1. The V and J ends lost 4 bases and 5 bases, in that order; junction bases with no gene match: 9. The germline V gene encodes CDR1 SGHTA and CDR2 FQGNSA. The CDR3 is 15 amino acids. The CDR3: CASSSSPGGAYGYTF. For the CDR3, the DNA is TGTGCCAGCAGCTCCTCTCCAGGGGGCGCGTATGGCTACACCTTC.

V gene TRBV29-1 combines with J gene TRBJ2-7; 10 positions match TRBD1. This CDR3 comprises 12 residues. Germline-derived CDR1 and CDR2 are SQVTM and ANQGSEA. Unmatched junction bases numbered 6, after V lost 7 bases and J lost 6 bases. The CDR3 is CSALTGGSEQYF. In DNA form, the CDR3 reads TGCAGCGCCCTGACAGGGGGCAGCGAGCAGTACTTC.

This clonotype has a count of ten or more. The chain combines TRBV7-9 with TRBJ1-2, with 7 bases lining up with TRBD1. The CDR3 has 14 amino acids. J gave up 6 bases and V 2 bases, and 6 bases lay outside the gene matches. Germline V gene sequence: CDR1 SEHNR, CDR2 FQNEAQ (reference sequence). CDR3 coding DNA: TGTGCCAGCAGCTTATTTTCCGACAGGGATGGCTACACCTTC. Encoded protein: CASSLFSDRDGYTF.

At least ten counts were recorded for this clonotype. V gene TRBV15 combines with J gene TRBJ1-5, with D unclear. The CDR3 is 14 amino acids. Looked up from germline, CDR1 is LNHNV and CDR2 is YYDKDF (reference sequence). Between the trimmed V and J ends, which lost 1 base and 0 bases, there was a span of 4 bases. CDR3 nucleotide sequence: TGTGCCACCAGCAGAGGGGATAGCAATCAGCCCCAGCATTTT. This translates into CATSRGDSNQPQHF.

The chain has TRBV10-3 and TRBJ1-2, with no clear D. Trimming cost V 4 bases and J 8 bases, with 17 bases left between them. The CDR3 is 14 residues long. Germline V gene lookup returns CDR1 ENHRY and CDR2 SYGVKD. The CDR3 loop reads CAISGPNLLGGYTF. The CDR3 nucleotides are TGTGCCATCAGTGGGCCGAATCTTCTAGGCGGCTACACCTTC.

The chain joins TRBV7-9 to TRBJ2-2; TRBD1 is a possible D gene (6 bases). Between the trimmed V and J ends, which lost 3 bases and 4 bases, there was a span of 12 bases. The CDR3 runs to 15 residues. Germline V gives CDR1 SEHNR, CDR2 FQNEAQ (reference sequence). The CDR3 nucleotides read TGTGCCAGCAGCTTTGTAGGGACAAGCACCGGGGAGCTGTTTTTT. It translates to CASSFVGTSTGELFF. The complete variable domain, with remaining parts taken from reference TRBV7-9 and TRBJ2-2, reads DTGVSQNPRHKITKRGQNVTFRCDPISEHNRLYWYRQTLGQGPEFLTYFQNEAQLEKSRLLSDRFSAERPKGSFSTLEIQRTEQGDSAMYLCASSFVGTSTGELFFGEGSRLTVL.

This clonotype was picked up a small number of times. The chain links TRBV19 to TRBJ1-5; D is undetermined. CDR3 length equals 14 residues. Looked up from germline, CDR1 is LNHDA and CDR2 is SQIVND (reference sequence). Trimming stripped 3 bases from V and 3 bases from J, with 9 bases between. In nucleotides, the CDR3 is TGTGCCAGTAGTATGTTTCGGTCCAATCAGCCCCAGCATTTT. It yields the protein CASSMFRSNQPQHF.

The gene calls are TRBV25-1 and TRBJ1-1; no clear D gene. V gave up 5 bases and J gave up 11 bases, with 30 bases separating them. CDR3 length: 17 residues. Germline CDR1 MGHDK, CDR2 SYGVNS. As DNA, the CDR3 is TGTGCCAGCAGTCCAAGGGTCGCCCGGAGGAGGTTGATGAGGGCTTTCTTT. Its translation: CASSPRVARRRLMRAFF.

Turning to this clonotype: A much larger clone is a single base away; this may be a read error. The chain joins TRBV19 to TRBJ1-1, with unresolved D. This CDR3 contains 13 residues. Germline V CDR1 and CDR2: LNHDA, SQIVND (reference sequence). Here the CDR3 DNA reads TGTGCCGGTAGTAACCAAGTAAACACTGAAGCTTTCTTT. Translated, it gives CAGSNQVNTEAFF. Drawing the rest from reference TRBV19 and TRBJ1-1, the complete variable domain is DGGITQSPKYLFRKEGQNVTLSCEQNLNHDAMYWYRQDPGQGLRLIYYSQIVNDFQKGDIAEGYSVSREKKESFPLTVTSAQKNPTAFYLCAGSNQVNTEAFFGQGTRLTVV.

This clonotype showed up just a few times. The CDR3 loop reads CASSVSGRAAYEQYF. In nucleotides, the CDR3 is TGTGCCAGCAGTGTATCCGGCAGGGCAGCCTACGAGCAGTACTTC. The V gene is TRBV2, the J gene TRBJ2-7; possibly TRBD1 for D (5 bases). Germline V lookup: CDR1 SNHLY, CDR2 FYNNEI. Deletions cut 4 bases from V and 2 bases from J, with 15 bases between. The CDR3 runs 15 residues.

Comment on this clonotype: A much larger clone lies one base from this, so it may be a read error. Since the CDR3 does not end with the conserved phenylalanine or tryptophan, this likely comes from a read error. The CDR3 spells CASRGTGEWETQYL. The CDR3 DNA is TGTGCCAGCAGAGGGACAGGGGAGTGGGAGACCCAGTACCTC. J is TRBJ2-5 and V is TRBV2; TRBD1 aligns across 10 bases. The germline gives CDR1 SNHLY, CDR2 FYNNEI. The CDR3 is 14 residues long. With 6 bases clipped from V and 5 bases from J, the junction kept 6 bases outside the gene matches.

The chain has TRBV7-2 and TRBJ2-7; TRBD1 matches at 9 bases. There are 17 residues in the CDR3. Germline CDR1 reads SGHTA; CDR2 reads FQGNSA. The trim removed 2 bases at V and 6 bases at J, leaving 14 bases unmatched. CDR3 protein: CASSLWGQGPTRAEQYF. In DNA, the CDR3 is TGTGCCAGCAGCTTATGGGGACAGGGTCCCACTCGGGCCGAGCAGTACTTC.

A note on this clonotype: No DNA is shown, since the ends of the CDR3 on it are uncertain; the CDR3 is the one TCRdb lists. The chain combines TRBV25-1 with TRBJ2-2; the table's D gene call, TRBD1, was not cross checked with the DNA. The CDR3 is 15 residues long, counting both termini. Looked up from germline, CDR1 is MGHDK and CDR2 is SYGVNS. CDR3 sequence reads: CASSVAAGATGELVF.

As regards this clonotype: The junction does not match germline at one end; this may be a read error. The V gene is TRBV7-9, the J gene TRBJ1-1; perhaps TRBD1 as D (6 bases). The CDR3 is made up of 17 amino acids. Per germline, CDR1 SEHNR and CDR2 FQNEAQ (reference sequence). Here the CDR3 reads CASSQDVGRDMNTEAFF. In DNA, the CDR3 is TGCGCCAGCAGCCAAGATGTCGGCAGGGACATGAACACTGAAGCTTTCTTT.

Regarding this clonotype: A single base separates this from a much larger clone, so it may be a read error. The chain has TRBV7-9 and TRBJ1-2; 7 positions match TRBD1. Unmatched junction bases numbered 10, after V lost 7 bases and J lost 8 bases. There are 13 residues in the CDR3. From germline, CDR1 is SEHNR and CDR2 FQNEAQ (reference sequence). The DNA for the CDR3 is TGTGCCAGCAACTCACAGGGGATGGAGGGCTACACCTTC. Translated, it gives CASNSQGMEGYTF. Full variable domain (missing parts from reference TRBV7-9 and TRBJ1-2): DTGVSQNPRHKITKRGQNVTFRCDPISEHNRLYWYRQTLGQGPEFLTYFQNEAQLEKSRLLSDRFSAERPKGSFSTLEIQRTEQGDSAMYLCASNSQGMEGYTFGSGTRLTVV.

J is TRBJ2-5 and V is TRBV20-1; 11 nucleotides match TRBD2. Germline CDR1 is DFQATT and CDR2 is SNEGSKA (reference sequence). The length of the CDR3 is 16 residues. The junction had 9 bases not matched to a gene; V was cut back by 3 bases and J by 3 bases. This chain's CDR3 is CSASAPILAGEETQYF. The CDR3 DNA is TGCAGTGCTAGCGCCCCTATACTAGCGGGAGAAGAGACCCAGTACTTC.

This clonotype was observed a handful of times. The V and J genes are TRBV11-2 and TRBJ1-1; D may be TRBD1 (6 bases). The CDR3 covers 14 residues. Germline lookup yields CDR1 SGHAT and CDR2 FQNNGV. Trimming shortened V by 3 bases and J by 4 bases, and 12 bases separated the two germline ends. The CDR3 region is CASSFGGLSTEAFF. The CDR3 DNA reads TGTGCCAGCAGCTTCGGGGGGCTGAGCACTGAAGCTTTCTTT.

This clonotype was picked up a small number of times. This chain uses TRBV2 with TRBJ1-3; D is ambiguous. Trimming removed 7 bases from V and 1 base from J, with 14 bases in between. Germline V CDR1 and CDR2: SNHLY, FYNNEI. The CDR3 runs to 15 residues. For the CDR3, the DNA is TGTGCCAGCACCTTCCCCACGGGGTCTGGAAACACCATATATTTT. Encoded protein: CASTFPTGSGNTIYF.

This clonotype appeared many times. The genes are TRBV7-9 and TRBJ2-7; D gene ambiguous. Germline V lookup: CDR1 SEHNR, CDR2 FQNEAQ (reference sequence). V dropped 0 bases and J dropped 6 bases, with 6 bases sitting between them. This CDR3 is built from 12 residues. CDR3 region: CASSLAFGEQYF. The DNA of the CDR3 is TGTGCCAGCAGCTTAGCGTTCGGCGAGCAGTACTTC.